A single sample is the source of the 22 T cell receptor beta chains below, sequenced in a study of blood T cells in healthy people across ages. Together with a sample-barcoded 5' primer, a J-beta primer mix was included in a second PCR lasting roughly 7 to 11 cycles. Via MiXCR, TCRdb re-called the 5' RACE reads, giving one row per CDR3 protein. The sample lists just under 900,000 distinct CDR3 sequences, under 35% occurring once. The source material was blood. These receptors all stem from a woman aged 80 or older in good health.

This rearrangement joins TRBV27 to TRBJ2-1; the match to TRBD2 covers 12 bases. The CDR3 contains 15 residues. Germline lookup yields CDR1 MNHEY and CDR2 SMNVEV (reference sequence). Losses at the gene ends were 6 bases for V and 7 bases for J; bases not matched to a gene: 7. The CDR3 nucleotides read TGTGCCAGCAGACTAGCGGGAGGAGGTGGAAATGAGCAGTTCTTC. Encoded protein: CASRLAGGGGNEQFF.

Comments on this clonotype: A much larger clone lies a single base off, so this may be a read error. The CDR3 region has the DNA TGTGCCAGCAGCTTAGTTGAGGGCTCTGACTACACCTTC. This gives the protein CASSLVEGSDYTF. This sequence joins TRBV7-2 and TRBJ1-2; D is uncertain. The CDR3 extends over 13 amino acids. CDR1 is SGHTA, CDR2 FQGNSA, per germline. Trimming took 1 base from V and 10 from J, leaving 13 bases between them.

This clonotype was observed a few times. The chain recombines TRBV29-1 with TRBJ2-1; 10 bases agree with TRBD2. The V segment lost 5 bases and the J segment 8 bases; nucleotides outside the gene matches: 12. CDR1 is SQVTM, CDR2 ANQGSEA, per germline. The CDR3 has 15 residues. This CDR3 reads CSVSGSSGRGDEQFF. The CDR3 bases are TGCAGCGTTAGTGGATCGAGCGGGAGGGGCGATGAGCAGTTCTTC.

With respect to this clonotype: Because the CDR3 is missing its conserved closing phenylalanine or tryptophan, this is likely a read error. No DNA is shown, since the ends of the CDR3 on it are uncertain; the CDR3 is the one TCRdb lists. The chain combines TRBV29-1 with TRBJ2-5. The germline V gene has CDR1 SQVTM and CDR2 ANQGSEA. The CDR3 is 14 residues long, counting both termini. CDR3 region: CSVVRQHSGYTFGS.

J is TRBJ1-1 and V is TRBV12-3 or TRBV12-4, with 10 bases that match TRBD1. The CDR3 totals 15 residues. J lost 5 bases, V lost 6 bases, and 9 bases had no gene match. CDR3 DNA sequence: TGTGCCAGCAGGTCGACAGGGGGCACTTCAACTGAAGCTTTCTTT. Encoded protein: CASRSTGGTSTEAFF.

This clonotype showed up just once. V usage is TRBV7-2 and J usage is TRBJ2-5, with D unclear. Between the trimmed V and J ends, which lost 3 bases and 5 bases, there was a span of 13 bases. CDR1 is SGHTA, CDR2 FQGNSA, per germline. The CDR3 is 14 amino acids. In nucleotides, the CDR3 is TGTGCCAGCAGCTTCCTCCCGACTGGGGAGACCCAGTACTTC. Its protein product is CASSFLPTGETQYF. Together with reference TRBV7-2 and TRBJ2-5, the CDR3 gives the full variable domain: GAGVSQSPSNKVTEKGKDVELRCDPISGHTALYWYRQSLGQGLEFLIYFQGNSAPDKSGLPSDRFSAERTGGSVSTLTIQRTQQEDSAVYLCASSFLPTGETQYFGPGTRLLVL.

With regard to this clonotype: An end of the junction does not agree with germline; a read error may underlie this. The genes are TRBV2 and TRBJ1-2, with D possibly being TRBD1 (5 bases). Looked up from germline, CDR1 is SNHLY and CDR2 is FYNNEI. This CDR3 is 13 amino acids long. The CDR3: CASSLQANCGYTF. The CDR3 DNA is TGTGCCAGCAGTTTACAGGCAAACTGTGGCTACACCTTC.

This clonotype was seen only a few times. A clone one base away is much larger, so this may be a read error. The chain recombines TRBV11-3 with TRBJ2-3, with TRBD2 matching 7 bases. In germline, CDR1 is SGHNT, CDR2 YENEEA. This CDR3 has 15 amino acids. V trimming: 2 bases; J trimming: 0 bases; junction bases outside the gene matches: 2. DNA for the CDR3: TGTGCCAGCAGCTTAATGGGGGGGAGCACAGATACGCAGTATTTT. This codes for CASSLMGGSTDTQYF.

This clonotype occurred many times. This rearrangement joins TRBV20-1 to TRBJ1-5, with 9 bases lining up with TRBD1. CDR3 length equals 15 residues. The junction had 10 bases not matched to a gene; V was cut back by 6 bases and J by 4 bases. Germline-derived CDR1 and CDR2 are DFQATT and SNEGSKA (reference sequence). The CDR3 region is CSAPSLTGGNQPQHF. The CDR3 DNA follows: TGCAGTGCCCCAAGCCTGACAGGGGGAAATCAGCCCCAGCATTTT.

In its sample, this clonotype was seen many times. The CDR3 DNA follows: TGTGCCAGCACCCCCTTTGTAAGGGATGGCTACACCTTC. Its protein is CASTPFVRDGYTF. The chain uses TRBV12-3 or TRBV12-4 and TRBJ1-2; no definite D call. This CDR3 has 13 residues. Trimming removed 7 bases at V and 6 bases at J, with 15 bases between.

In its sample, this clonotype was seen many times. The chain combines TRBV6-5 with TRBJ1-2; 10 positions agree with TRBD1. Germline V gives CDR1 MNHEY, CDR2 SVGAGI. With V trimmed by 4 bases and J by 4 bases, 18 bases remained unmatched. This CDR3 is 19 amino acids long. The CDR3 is CASSSQRGTGDTLSYGYTF. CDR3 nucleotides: TGTGCCAGCAGTTCCCAACGGGGGACAGGGGATACCTTGTCCTATGGCTACACCTTC.

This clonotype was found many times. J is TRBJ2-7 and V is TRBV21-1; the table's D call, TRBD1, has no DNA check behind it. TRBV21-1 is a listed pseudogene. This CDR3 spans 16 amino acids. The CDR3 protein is CASSRGTGGNTYEQYF. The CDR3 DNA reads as TGTGCCAGCAGCAGGGGGACAGGGGGCAACACCTACGAGCAGTACTTC.

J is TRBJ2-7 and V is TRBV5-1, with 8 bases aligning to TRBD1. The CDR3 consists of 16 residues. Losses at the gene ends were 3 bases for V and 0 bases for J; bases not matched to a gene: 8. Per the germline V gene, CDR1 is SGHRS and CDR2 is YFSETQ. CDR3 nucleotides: TGCGCCAGCAGCTCCGGGGCGACAGGGGTCTCCTACGAGCAGTACTTC. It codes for CASSSGATGVSYEQYF.

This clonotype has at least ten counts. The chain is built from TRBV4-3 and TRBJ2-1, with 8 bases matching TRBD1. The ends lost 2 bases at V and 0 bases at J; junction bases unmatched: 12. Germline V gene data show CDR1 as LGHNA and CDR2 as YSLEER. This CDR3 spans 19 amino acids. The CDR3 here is CASSQLLRGPESSYNEQFF. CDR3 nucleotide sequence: TGCGCCAGCAGCCAACTGCTCAGGGGGCCGGAAAGCTCCTACAATGAGCAGTTCTTC.

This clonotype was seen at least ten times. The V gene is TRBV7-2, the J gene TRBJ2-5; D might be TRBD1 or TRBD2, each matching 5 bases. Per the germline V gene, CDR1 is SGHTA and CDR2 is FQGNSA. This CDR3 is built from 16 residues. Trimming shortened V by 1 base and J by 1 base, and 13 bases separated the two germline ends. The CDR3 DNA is TGTGCCAGCAGCTTAGTGTCGGGGCAGGGCCAAGAGACCCAGTACTTC. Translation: CASSLVSGQGQETQYF.

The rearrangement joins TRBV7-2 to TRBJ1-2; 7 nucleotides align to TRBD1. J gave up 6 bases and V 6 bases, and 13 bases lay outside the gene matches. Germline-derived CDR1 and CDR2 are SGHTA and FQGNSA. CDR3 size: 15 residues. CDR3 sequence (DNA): TGTGCCAGCAGTTTACAGGGGCTGGTTGCGGATGGCTACACCTTC. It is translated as CASSLQGLVADGYTF.

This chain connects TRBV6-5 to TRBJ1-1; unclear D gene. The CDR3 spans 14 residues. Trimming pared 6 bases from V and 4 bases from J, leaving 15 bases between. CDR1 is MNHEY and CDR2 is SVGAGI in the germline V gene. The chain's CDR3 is CASSRPPPGTEAFF. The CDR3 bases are TGTGCCAGCAGCCGACCACCTCCGGGCACTGAAGCTTTCTTT.

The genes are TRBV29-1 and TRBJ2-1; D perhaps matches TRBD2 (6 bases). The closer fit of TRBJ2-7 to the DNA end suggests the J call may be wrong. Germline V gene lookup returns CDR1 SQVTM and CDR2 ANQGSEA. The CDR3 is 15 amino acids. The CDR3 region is CSVFGGWSSYNEQYF. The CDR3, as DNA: TGCAGCGTCTTCGGGGGTTGGAGCTCCTACAATGAGCAGTACTTC.

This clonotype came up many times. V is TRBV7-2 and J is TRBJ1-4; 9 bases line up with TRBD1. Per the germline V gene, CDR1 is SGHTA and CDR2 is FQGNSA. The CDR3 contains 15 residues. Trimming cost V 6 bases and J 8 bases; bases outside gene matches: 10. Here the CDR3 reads CASRKGDREGEKLFF. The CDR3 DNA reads TGTGCCAGCAGAAAAGGGGACAGGGAGGGGGAAAAACTGTTTTTT.

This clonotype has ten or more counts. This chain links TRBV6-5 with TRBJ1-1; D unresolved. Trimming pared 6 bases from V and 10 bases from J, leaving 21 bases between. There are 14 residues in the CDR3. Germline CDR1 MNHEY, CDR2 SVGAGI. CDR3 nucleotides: TGTGCCAGCAGCGAGAACGCAAGGAATATCGGAGCTTTCTTT. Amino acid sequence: CASSENARNIGAFF.

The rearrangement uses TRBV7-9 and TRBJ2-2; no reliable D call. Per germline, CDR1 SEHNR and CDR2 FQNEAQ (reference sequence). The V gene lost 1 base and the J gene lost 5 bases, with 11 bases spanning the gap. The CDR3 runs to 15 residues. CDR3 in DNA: TGTGCCAGCAGCTTAGAAACAGTTAAGACCGGGGAGCTGTTTTTT. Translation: CASSLETVKTGELFF.

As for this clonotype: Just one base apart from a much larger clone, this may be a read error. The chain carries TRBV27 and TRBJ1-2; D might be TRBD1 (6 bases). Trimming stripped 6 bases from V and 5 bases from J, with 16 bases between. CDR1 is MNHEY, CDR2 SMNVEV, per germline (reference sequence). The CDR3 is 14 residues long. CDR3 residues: CASRLRGQGYGYTF. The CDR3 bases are TGTGCCAGCAGGTTGAGGGGCCAGGGGTATGGCTACACCTTC.